This T cell receptor (beta chain) was sequenced during a study of tumor and adjacent non-tumor tissue in lung cancer listed by TCRdb under 2018. Context from the whole study: Patients with adenocarcinoma (approximately twelve), squamous cell carcinoma (2) and small cell lung cancer (1) were included in the cohort. In total, sequencing yielded under 150 million productive TCRbeta reads, which works out to an average of around 4.2 million reads per sample. TCRbeta CDR3 sequencing was performed on thirty paired specimens, with one tumor sample and one normal lung sample collected per patient. The 15 or so patients were aged about 31 to 76 years, included around ten men and 5 women, and had TNM stage I to III disease. Using bulk TCRbeta repertoires from 15 lung cancer patients, the study set lung tumor tissue side by side with matched distant non-tumor lung tissue.

To prepare the library, multiplex PCR was applied. Sequencing was performed on an Illumina HiSeq 2500. TCRbeta libraries were constructed through three rounds of nested PCR with primers (Table S4) according to protocols adapted from ARM-PCR. Before sequencing, PCR products of 200-500 bp were excised from the gel and purified with the QIAquick gel extraction kit. The study's own analysis went as follows. Trimmomatic was used to clean the reads, FLASH merged the cleaned reads into complete CDR3 sequences, and MiTCR assigned the sequences to V(D)J germline segments. Clonal diversity was calculated as the inverse Simpson's index using VDJtools. A read counted as productive if the sequence was in-frame and lacked a premature stop codon. TCRdb reprocessed the public reads (quality trimming at Q25 with fastp, clone calling with MiXCR) and kept in-frame beta chains. All rows with the same CDR3 protein become a single entry with the most common DNA and genes. The authors' filters were not applied to this entry. The sample contains roughly 220,000 distinct CDR3 sequences, 71% of them found a single time. The leading ten clones occupy around 25% of the sample.

Bulk unsorted tissue served as the source for RNA extraction, and RNA quality was assessed using a NanoDrop ND-1000 and an Agilent 2100. Newly diagnosed lung cancer patients without prior chemotherapy who had been admitted for thoracic surgery in China between August and November 2014 were enrolled as donors. Patients who had received previous radiotherapy or chemotherapy, or who had another concurrent cancer, were excluded from the study. Pieces of surgical tissue measuring roughly 1-2.2 cm3 were kept in RNAlater solution and stored at -80 degrees C until use. About this clonotype itself: Its antigen target is currently unknown. Per-base quality was not reported, and no clone a single base away is much larger than it.

The CDR1 and CDR2 encoded by the germline V gene are SGDLS and YYNGEE. CDR3 length: 14 amino acids, cysteine to phenylalanine. Only the CDR3 part of the read is kept: 42 bases, read in frame from the first base. The paper as a whole reports these results and caveats: Younger patients had significantly higher TCR diversity, and higher tumor TCR diversity was associated with shorter overall and disease-free survival. The top 100 clones accounted for a significantly larger cumulative portion of the repertoire in normal lung than in tumor tissue. Because peripheral blood was not sequenced, blood TCRbeta repertoires in the lung cancer patients of the study were not examined. Tumor tissue showed significantly greater TCR diversity (inverse Simpson) than normal lung tissue (roughly 430 vs 170, P = 0.0075, Mann-Whitney U test). The sequencing platform is not named in the methods, and unique molecular identifiers are not mentioned. Only roughly 15 patients were in the cohort, and the authors stated that larger samples and more detailed clinical data are needed.

Sequenced material: lung tumor tissue. The source of this sequence is a man aged 60 to 69 with non-small cell lung cancer. The V and J segments used are TRBV9 and TRBJ2-7, with 7 bases aligning to TRBD1. The assigned J gene may be wrong: the sequence end matches TRBJ2-1 better. For the CDR3, the sequence is CASGGTGAQAEQFF. The DNA is as follows: TGTGCCAGCGGGGGTACAGGGGCGCAAGCCGAGCAGTTCTTC.